Listed below are T cell receptor beta chains from one sample, sequenced in a study of cytomegalovirus exposure and HLA in healthy donors. Profiling relied on immunoSEQ multiplex PCR, and the TCRdb table lists in-frame clones only, not all of them. The data show approximately 160,000 clones, 76% seen once. The sample was PBMCs. These receptors all come from a female donor in good health and CMV-seronegative. Each CDR3 is given with its conserved first and last residue. The D gene is left open where the match is weak. Some rows mark clone size as missing; the rest say once, few, many or name a class of expanded clone.

d_gene: NA; abundance: once; j_gene: TRBJ2-1; v_gene: TRBV7-6; CDR3nt: TGTGCCAGCAGCTGGGCACAGGGATCGAGCTCCTACAATGAGCAGTTCTTC; CDR3aa: CASSWAQGSSSYNEQFF
d_gene: NA; abundance: NA; j_gene: TRBJ2-7; v_gene: TRBV7-2; CDR3nt: TGTGCCAGCAGCTTAGATGCAGGCCTTGAGCAGTACTTC; CDR3aa: CASSLDAGLEQYF
d_gene: TRBD1; abundance: NA; j_gene: TRBJ2-2; v_gene: TRBV27; CDR3nt: TGTGCCAGCAGTTTAGACAGGGGGAACACCGGGGAGCTGTTTTTT; CDR3aa: CASSLDRGNTGELFF
d_gene: NA; abundance: NA; j_gene: TRBJ2-3; v_gene: TRBV5-1; CDR3nt: TGCGCCAGCACCCCCCGGGCGGGTTCCACAGATACGCAGTATTTT; CDR3aa: CASTPRAGSTDTQYF
d_gene: NA; abundance: NA; j_gene: TRBJ2-7; v_gene: TRBV9; CDR3nt: TGTGCCAGCAGCGTAGATGTGGGCAGGGGTTCCTACGAGCAGTACTTC; CDR3aa: CASSVDVGRGSYEQYF
d_gene: TRBD2; abundance: NA; j_gene: TRBJ2-3; v_gene: TRBV2; CDR3nt: TGTGCCAGTCAGACTAGCGGAGGACTAAGCACAGATACGCAGTATTTT; CDR3aa: CASQTSGGLSTDTQYF
d_gene: NA; abundance: NA; j_gene: TRBJ2-2; v_gene: TRBV14; CDR3nt: TGTGCCAGCAGCCAAAATTTGAGGGGGACCGGGGAGCTGTTTTTT; CDR3aa: CASSQNLRGTGELFF
d_gene: TRBD2; abundance: few; j_gene: TRBJ2-3; v_gene: TRBV9; CDR3nt: TGTGCCAGCAGCCATCAAAGTAGTCCACCCAGCGGGAGGTTCGCAGATACGCAGTATTTT; CDR3aa: CASSHQSSPPSGRFADTQYF
d_gene: NA; abundance: once; j_gene: TRBJ1-5; v_gene: TRBV19; CDR3nt: TGTGCCAGTAGTATAGCCCGCAGTGTTAGCAATCAGCCCCAGCATTTT; CDR3aa: CASSIARSVSNQPQHF
d_gene: TRBD2; abundance: NA; j_gene: TRBJ2-3; v_gene: TRBV28; CDR3nt: TGTGCCAGCAGTTTTTCGGGACTAGCGGGTACCTCTGGGGGGACAGATACGCAGTATTTT; CDR3aa: CASSFSGLAGTSGGTDTQYF
d_gene: TRBD2; abundance: NA; j_gene: TRBJ2-7; v_gene: TRBV11-2; CDR3nt: TGTGCCAGCAGCTTGGGGACTAGCGGCTACTCCTACGAGCAGTACTTC; CDR3aa: CASSLGTSGYSYEQYF
d_gene: NA; abundance: NA; j_gene: TRBJ1-2; v_gene: TRBV6-5; CDR3nt: TGTGCCAGCAGTTACTCCAGGGATGGTTATGGCTACACCTTC; CDR3aa: CASSYSRDGYGYTF
d_gene: NA; abundance: NA; j_gene: TRBJ1-1; v_gene: TRBV29-1; CDR3nt: TGCAGCGGCGAGTTGAACACTGAAGCTTTCTTT; CDR3aa: CSGELNTEAFF
d_gene: TRBD1; abundance: NA; j_gene: TRBJ2-4; v_gene: TRBV6-5; CDR3nt: TGTGCCAGCAGAGAGACAGGGCCGGGCAAAAACAGTCAGTACTTC; CDR3aa: CASRETGPGKNSQYF
d_gene: NA; abundance: NA; j_gene: TRBJ2-7; v_gene: TRBV7-9; CDR3nt: TGTGCCAGCAGCCCGGGTCTACCCTTGCACGAGCAGTACTTC; CDR3aa: CASSPGLPLHEQYF
d_gene: NA; abundance: NA; j_gene: TRBJ2-7; v_gene: TRBV27; CDR3nt: TGTGCCAGCAGTCCAGCGATTCCCTACGAGCAGTACTTC; CDR3aa: CASSPAIPYEQYF
d_gene: NA; abundance: NA; j_gene: TRBJ2-7; v_gene: TRBV28; CDR3nt: TGTGCCAGCAGTGTTTACAAGGTCCGGGGCGAGCAGTACTTC; CDR3aa: CASSVYKVRGEQYF
d_gene: NA; abundance: few; j_gene: TRBJ2-4; v_gene: TRBV4-3; CDR3nt: TGCGCCAGCAGCCAAGAAGGCGGGTATAGTTCGGCAGATCTAGCCAAAAACAGTCAGTACTTC; CDR3aa: CASSQEGGYSSADLAKNSQYF